This TCR beta chain was retrieved from a study of OX40 agonist ivuxolimab in advanced cancers. General study findings and limits: Doses of 0.1 to 3.0 mg/kg were accompanied by clonal expansion of CD4+ and CD8+ blood T cells by week 6.

The protocol was immunoSEQ multiplex PCR, while the TCRdb copy is restricted to in-frame clones and leaves out a portion. The table records roughly 50,000 clones, roughly 92% of them present only once. As regards this clone: Its target is unknown.

V lost 0 bases, J lost 5 bases, and 19 bases lay in between. Germline loops: CDR1 MNHEY, CDR2 SMNVEV (reference sequence). The CDR3 covers 18 residues. The source was CD4+ or CD8+ T cells sorted from blood, collected in a trial of the OX40 agonist ivuxolimab. J is TRBJ1-4 and V is TRBV27; D gene unclear. This clonotype was sampled from an adult with an advanced solid tumor such as melanoma, head and neck, liver or kidney cancer. The CDR3 DNA follows: TGTGCCAGCAGTTTATCCCCCTCAGTCGCGGCATCGAATGAAAAACTGTTTTTT. As protein: CASSLSPSVAASNEKLFF.